Reported below is one TCR beta chain. The antigen is not known. The data originate from a study of cytomegalovirus exposure and HLA in healthy donors. Notes on the study in general: Earlier findings revealed that most TCR beta V segments proved productive either about 90% or about 30% of the time.

The PCR ran on 60 Vbeta and 13 Jbeta primers. Sequencing used immunoSEQ multiplex PCR; TCRdb keeps in-frame clones, though not all of them. In the table there are around 100,000 clones, almost 80% of which are singletons. Sequencing was done on a sample of PBMCs. This receptor was identified in a man in his forties or fifties in good health and CMV-seropositive.

The CDR3 region is CASSPRQGSGSTEAFF. The DNA of the CDR3 is TGTGCCAGCTCACCGCGACAGGGTAGTGGGAGTACTGAAGCTTTCTTT. The chain couples TRBV18 to TRBJ1-1, with 7 nucleotides matching TRBD1. Trimming cost V 3 bases and J 5 bases; bases outside gene matches: 12. CDR3 length: 16 residues. CDR1 KGHSH and CDR2 LQKENI come from the germline V gene.